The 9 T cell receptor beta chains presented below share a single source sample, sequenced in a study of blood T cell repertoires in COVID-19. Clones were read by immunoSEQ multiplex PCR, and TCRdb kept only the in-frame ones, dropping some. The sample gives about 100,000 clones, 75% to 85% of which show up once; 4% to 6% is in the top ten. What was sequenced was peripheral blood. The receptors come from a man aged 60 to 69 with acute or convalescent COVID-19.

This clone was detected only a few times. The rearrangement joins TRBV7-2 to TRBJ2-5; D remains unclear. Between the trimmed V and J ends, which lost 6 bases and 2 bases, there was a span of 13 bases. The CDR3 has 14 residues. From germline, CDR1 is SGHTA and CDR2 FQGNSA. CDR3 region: CASRFLPGQETQYF. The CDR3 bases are TGTGCCAGCAGGTTTTTGCCGGGTCAAGAGACCCAGTACTTC.

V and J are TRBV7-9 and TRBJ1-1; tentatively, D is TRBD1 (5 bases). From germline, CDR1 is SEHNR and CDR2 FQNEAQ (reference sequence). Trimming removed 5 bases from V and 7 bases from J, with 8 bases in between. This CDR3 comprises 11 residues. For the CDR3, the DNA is TGTGCCAGCAGCCTCAGGGATGAAGCTTTCTTT. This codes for CASSLRDEAFF.

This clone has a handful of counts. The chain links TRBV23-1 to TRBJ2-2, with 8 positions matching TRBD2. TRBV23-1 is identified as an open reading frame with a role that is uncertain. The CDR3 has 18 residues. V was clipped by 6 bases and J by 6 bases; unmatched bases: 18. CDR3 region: CASRTSGGHNRKAGELFF. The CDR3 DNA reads TGCGCCAGCAGAACTAGCGGAGGACATAATAGAAAGGCCGGGGAGCTGTTTTTT.

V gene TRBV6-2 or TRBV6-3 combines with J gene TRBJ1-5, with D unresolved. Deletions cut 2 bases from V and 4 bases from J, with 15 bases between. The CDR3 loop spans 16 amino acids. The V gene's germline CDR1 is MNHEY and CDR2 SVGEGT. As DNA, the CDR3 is TGTGCCAGCAGTTACCTCGAACCAAGAACTAATCAGCCCCAGCATTTT. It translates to CASSYLEPRTNQPQHF.

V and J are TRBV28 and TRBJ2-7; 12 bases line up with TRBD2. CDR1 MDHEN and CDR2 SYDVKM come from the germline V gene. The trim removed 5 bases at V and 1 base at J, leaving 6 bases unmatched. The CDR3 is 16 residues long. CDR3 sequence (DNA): TGTGCCAGCAGTCCTACTGGACTAGCGGGATCCTACGAGCAGTACTTC. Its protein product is CASSPTGLAGSYEQYF.

The CDR3 sequence is CASSGLAGTEAFF. The CDR3 nucleotides are TGTGCCAGCTCAGGGTTAGCGGGCACTGAAGCTTTCTTT. V gene TRBV6-6 combines with J gene TRBJ1-1; D possibly corresponds to TRBD1 (5 bases). The V end lost 8 bases, the J end lost 4 bases, and 14 bases lay between the germline ends. This CDR3 is built from 13 residues. The germline V gene encodes CDR1 MNHNY and CDR2 SVGAGI (reference sequence).

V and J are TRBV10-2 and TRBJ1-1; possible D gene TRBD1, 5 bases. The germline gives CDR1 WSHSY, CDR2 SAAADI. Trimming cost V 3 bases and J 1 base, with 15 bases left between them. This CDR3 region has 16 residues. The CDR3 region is CASSDVLRQRNTEAFF. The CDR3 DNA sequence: TGCGCCAGCAGTGATGTGTTGCGACAGCGGAACACTGAAGCTTTCTTT.

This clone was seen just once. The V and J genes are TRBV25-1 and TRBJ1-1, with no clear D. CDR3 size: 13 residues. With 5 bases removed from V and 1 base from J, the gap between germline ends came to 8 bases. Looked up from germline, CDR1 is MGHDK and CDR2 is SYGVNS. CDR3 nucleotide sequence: TGTGCCAGCAGTCCCCACACGAACACTGAAGCTTTCTTT. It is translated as CASSPHTNTEAFF. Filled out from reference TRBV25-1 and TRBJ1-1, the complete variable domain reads EADIYQTPRYLVIGTGKKITLECSQTMGHDKMYWYQQDPGMELHLIHYSYGVNSTEKGDLSSESTVSRIRTEHFPLTLESARPSHTSQYLCASSPHTNTEAFFGQGTRLTVV.

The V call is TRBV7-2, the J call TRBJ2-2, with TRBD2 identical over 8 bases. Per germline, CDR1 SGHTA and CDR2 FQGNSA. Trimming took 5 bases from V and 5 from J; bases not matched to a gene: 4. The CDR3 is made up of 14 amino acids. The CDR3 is CASSPPGGTGELFF. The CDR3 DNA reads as TGTGCCAGCAGCCCCCCGGGGGGGACCGGGGAGCTGTTTTTT.